A single TCR beta chain is shown here with its context. This clone was counted once. What antigen it recognizes has not been identified. No base quality information exists; no much larger clone differs at one position. TCRbeta CDR3 regions were amplified from genomic DNA using the immunoSEQ Assay, a bias-controlled multiplex PCR. The authors processed their data as follows. Nucleated cell counts per sample were estimated from amplification of reference gene primers within the assay. Sequence reads were collapsed and filtered to measure the absolute abundance of every unique TCRbeta CDR3 rearrangement. For each sample, productive Simpson clonality was calculated by taking the square root of Simpson's diversity index across productive rearrangements. Here the immuneACCESS table is served through TCRdb, limited to in-frame sequences with V and J called. Missing clones are a known gap in these copies; in checked studies unresolved V genes cover under half, and the rest lacks a known reason. The V and J calls and clone size come from that table; D and trimming were worked out from the DNA. The sample yields about 150,000 clones; around 83% were counted once. 9.5% to 13% of the sample rests with the top ten.

At one collaborating source in Seattle, patients were enrolled during active infection and were followed longitudinally through the course of disease. Collaborating institutions collected whole blood in K2EDTA tubes following their own protocols. For TCRbeta analysis, collaborators shipped samples in one of three forms: frozen whole blood, isolated PBMCs, or DNA extracted from either of those sample types. This entry is derived from a study of blood T cell repertoires in COVID-19 (dated by TCRdb to 2018 to 2020). Describing the broader study: Collaborator samples came from the United States, Italy and Spain and covered acute and convalescent phases of COVID-19. The prospective study material was composed of cDNA or gDNA derived from T cells, B-cell-depleted T cells, or PBMCs. The dataset comprised deeply sampled blood TCRbeta repertoires from subjects exposed to, actively infected with, or recovered from COVID-19. A freely available public database, intended as a resource for researchers studying the immune response to SARS-CoV-2, is where the repertoires were released. Samples were obtained from the ongoing ImmuneRACE study (first 160 participants) and from some 1,200 subjects provided by 6 global collaborators. The sample metadata nearly always contained a de-identified subject ID, COVID-19 status, age in years and sex. HLA class I and class II types, where available, came from metadata supplied by the sample provider rather than from assay-based typing. Beyond this particular receptor, the publication reports: How much clinical and demographic metadata was included differed by source and by participant, and the metadata was provided uncurated.

The CDR3 sequence holds 15 residues, the cysteine and phenylalanine included. The CDR3 DNA has 45 bases and is translated from base 1. CDR1 and CDR2, per the germline V gene, are SGHRS and YFSETQ. V and J are truncated by 4 bases and 8 bases respectively, leaving an intervening sequence of 16 bases. The TCR was taken from a woman aged 55 to 70 with COVID-19, enrolled during active disease. The rearrangement combines TRBV5-1 with TRBJ1-6; no D gene is confidently identified. The sample was peripheral blood. The sequenced DNA: TGCGCCAGCAGCCGCCTTCAAGGAGGAGATTCACCCCTCCACTTT. Translated, this gives CASSRLQGGDSPLHF. Where the CDR3 stops, the reference TRBV5-1 and TRBJ1-6 genes take over; the full variable domain is KAGVTQTPRYLIKTRGQQVTLSCSPISGHRSVSWYQQTPGQGLQFLFEYFSETQRNKGNFPGRFSGRQFSNSRSEMNVSTLELGDSALYLCASSRLQGGDSPLHFGNGTRLTVT.